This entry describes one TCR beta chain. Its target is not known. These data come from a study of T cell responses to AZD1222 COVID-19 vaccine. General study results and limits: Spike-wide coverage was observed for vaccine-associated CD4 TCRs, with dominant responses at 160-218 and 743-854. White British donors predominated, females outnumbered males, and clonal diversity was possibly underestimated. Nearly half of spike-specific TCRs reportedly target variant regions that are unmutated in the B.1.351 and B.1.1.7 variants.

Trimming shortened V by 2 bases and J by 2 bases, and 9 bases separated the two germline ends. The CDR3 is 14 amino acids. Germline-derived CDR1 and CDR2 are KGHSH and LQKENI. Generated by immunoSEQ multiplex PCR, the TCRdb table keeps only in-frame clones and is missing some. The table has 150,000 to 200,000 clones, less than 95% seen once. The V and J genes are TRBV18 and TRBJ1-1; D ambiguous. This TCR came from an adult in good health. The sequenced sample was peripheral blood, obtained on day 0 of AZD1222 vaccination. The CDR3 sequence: CASSPEGRNTEAFF. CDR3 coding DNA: TGTGCCAGCTCACCAGAGGGAAGAAACACTGAAGCTTTCTTT.